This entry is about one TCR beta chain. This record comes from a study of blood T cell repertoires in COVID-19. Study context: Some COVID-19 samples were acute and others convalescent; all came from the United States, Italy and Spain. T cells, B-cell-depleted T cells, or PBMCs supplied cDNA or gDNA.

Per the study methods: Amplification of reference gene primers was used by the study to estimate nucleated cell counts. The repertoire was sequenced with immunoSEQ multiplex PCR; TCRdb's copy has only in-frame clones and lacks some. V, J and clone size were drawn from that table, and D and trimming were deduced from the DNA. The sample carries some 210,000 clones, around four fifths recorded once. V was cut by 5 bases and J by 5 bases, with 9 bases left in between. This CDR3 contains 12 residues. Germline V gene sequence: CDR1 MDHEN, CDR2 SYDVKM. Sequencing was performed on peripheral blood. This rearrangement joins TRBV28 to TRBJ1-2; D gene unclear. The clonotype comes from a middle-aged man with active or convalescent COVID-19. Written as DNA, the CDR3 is TGTGCCAGCAGTCACAGTCCTTATGGCTACACCTTC. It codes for CASSHSPYGYTF.